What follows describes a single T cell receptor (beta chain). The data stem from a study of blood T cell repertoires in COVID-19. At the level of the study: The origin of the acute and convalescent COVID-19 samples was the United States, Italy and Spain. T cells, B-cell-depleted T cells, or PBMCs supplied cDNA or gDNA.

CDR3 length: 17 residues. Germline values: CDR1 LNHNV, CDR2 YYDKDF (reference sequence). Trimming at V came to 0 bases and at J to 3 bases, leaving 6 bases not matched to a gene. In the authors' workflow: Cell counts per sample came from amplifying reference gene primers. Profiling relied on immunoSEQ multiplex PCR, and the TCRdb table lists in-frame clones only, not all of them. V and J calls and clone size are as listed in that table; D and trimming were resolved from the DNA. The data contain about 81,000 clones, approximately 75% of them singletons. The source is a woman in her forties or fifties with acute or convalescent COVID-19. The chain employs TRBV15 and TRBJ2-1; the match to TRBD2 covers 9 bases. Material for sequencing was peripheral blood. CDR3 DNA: TGTGCCACCAGCAGAGATGCAGCGGGGGGCGGCTACAATGAGCAGTTCTTC. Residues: CATSRDAAGGGYNEQFF.